The 20 T cell receptor beta chains below all came from one sample that was sequenced in a study of cytomegalovirus exposure and HLA in healthy donors. Primers included in the PCR were 60 Vbeta and 13 Jbeta primers. Assay: immunoSEQ multiplex PCR; the TCRdb copy retains only in-frame clones and omits some. The sample records about 190,000 clones, around 75% being singletons. The source material was PBMCs. These receptors originate from a man between 40 and 49 years old in good health and CMV-seropositive.

CDR3 residues: CSISLADSPEQYF. The CDR3 bases are TGCAGCATCTCGCTGGCGGATTCTCCCGAGCAGTACTTC. The J gene is TRBJ2-7, the V gene TRBV29-1, with unresolved D. The CDR3 consists of 13 residues. The germline V and J ends were trimmed by 8 bases and 6 bases, with 20 bases remaining between them. The germline CDR1 and CDR2 sequences are SQVTM and ANQGSEA.

This clone was recorded a few times. CDR3 residues: CASSYSPDRLGNEQFF. CDR3 sequence (DNA): TGTGCCAGCAGCTATTCGCCGGACAGGCTAGGCAATGAGCAGTTCTTC. The V gene is TRBV5-4, the J gene TRBJ2-1; the match to TRBD1 covers 7 bases. Germline V gene data show CDR1 as SGHNT and CDR2 as YYREEE (reference sequence). After removal of 3 bases from V and 6 bases from J, the junction contained 12 bases not matched to a gene. This CDR3 is built from 16 residues. Combining the CDR3 with reference TRBV5-4 and TRBJ2-1 gives the whole variable domain ETGVTQSPTHLIKTRGQQVTLRCSSQSGHNTVSWYQQALGQGPQFIFQYYREEENGRGNFPPRFSGLQFPNYSSELNVNALELDDSALYLCASSYSPDRLGNEQFFGPGTRLTVL.

V and J are TRBV4-3 and TRBJ2-2; TRBD2 is a possible D gene (6 bases). The V end was cut by 0 bases, the J end by 4 bases, with 12 bases between. The CDR3 has 16 amino acids. Germline values: CDR1 LGHNA, CDR2 YSLEER. The CDR3 here is CASSQETGVSTGELFF. The CDR3 bases are TGCGCCAGCAGCCAAGAGACGGGGGTTAGCACCGGGGAGCTGTTTTTT.

The chain joins TRBV6-1 to TRBJ2-2; D is perhaps TRBD2 (6 bases). The germline V gene has CDR1 MNHNS and CDR2 SASEGT. CDR3 size: 15 residues. V was shortened by 5 bases and J by 1 base, with 11 bases between the two germline ends. CDR3 sequence: CASSPGLMNTGELFF. DNA of the CDR3: TGTGCCAGCAGTCCGGGACTGATGAACACCGGGGAGCTGTTTTTT.

The chain couples TRBV6-5 to TRBJ1-2, with 10 bases matching TRBD1. The trim removed 2 bases at V and 4 bases at J, leaving 7 bases unmatched. This CDR3 is built from 16 residues. Germline V gives CDR1 MNHEY, CDR2 SVGAGI. DNA of the CDR3: TGTGCCAGCAGTTACGGGACAGGGGCCCTCTTCTATGGCTACACCTTC. Protein product: CASSYGTGALFYGYTF.

The sample holds one count of this clone. This chain uses TRBV27 with TRBJ1-4, with 11 bases lining up with TRBD1. The V and J ends lost 2 bases and 12 bases, in that order; junction bases with no gene match: 17. Looked up from germline, CDR1 is MNHEY and CDR2 is SMNVEV (reference sequence). This CDR3 spans 18 amino acids. CDR3 DNA: TGTGCCAGCAGTTTAGTGAGGACAGGGGGCCCGAATTTACGGGAACTGTTTTTT. This encodes CASSLVRTGGPNLRELFF. Drawing the rest from reference TRBV27 and TRBJ1-4, the complete variable domain is EAQVTQNPRYLITVTGKKLTVTCSQNMNHEYMSWYRQDPGLGLRQIYYSMNVEVTDKGDVPEGYKVSRKEKRNFPLILESPSPNQTSLYFCASSLVRTGGPNLRELFFGSGTQLSVL.

The chain uses TRBV19 and TRBJ1-2; D gene ambiguous. The CDR3 is 13 amino acids. Trimming took 1 base from V and 10 from J, leaving 13 bases between them. Germline V gene sequence: CDR1 LNHDA, CDR2 SQIVND (reference sequence). This chain's CDR3 is CASSIVPGTDYTF. CDR3 coding DNA: TGTGCCAGTAGTATAGTACCCGGCACAGACTACACCTTC.

This sequence joins TRBV7-6 and TRBJ2-5; 9 bases match TRBD1. Germline trimming cut 1 base from V and 6 bases from J; bases unmatched to any gene: 9. Per germline, CDR1 SGHVS and CDR2 FNYEAQ. The CDR3 runs 16 residues. The CDR3 DNA is TGTGCCAGCAGCTTAGTGGGACAGGGAGGAGGGAAGACCCAGTACTTC. It encodes CASSLVGQGGGKTQYF.

V gene TRBV14 combines with J gene TRBJ2-2; 7 nucleotides align to TRBD1. The CDR3 is made up of 15 amino acids. With V trimmed by 3 bases and J by 3 bases, 4 bases remained unmatched. The germline gives CDR1 SGHDN, CDR2 FVKESK. In DNA, the CDR3 is TGTGCCAGCAGCCATGACAGGGTTCACACCGGGGAGCTGTTTTTT. As protein: CASSHDRVHTGELFF.

The chain joins TRBV2 to TRBJ1-4; 9 nucleotides agree with TRBD1. CDR1 is SNHLY and CDR2 is FYNNEI in the germline V gene. This CDR3 is 13 amino acids long. V was pared by 9 bases and J by 6 bases, with 5 bases of the junction left unmatched. The CDR3 spells CARRDRVDEKLFF. The CDR3, as DNA: TGTGCCAGGAGGGACAGGGTGGATGAAAAACTGTTTTTT.

The rearrangement joins TRBV20-1 to TRBJ2-3; D remains ambiguous. Per germline, CDR1 DFQATT and CDR2 SNEGSKA (reference sequence). The CDR3 runs to 11 residues. CDR3: CSTYRADTQYF. The DNA for the CDR3 is TGCAGCACCTACCGCGCGGATACGCAGTATTTT.

V and J are TRBV23-1 and TRBJ2-6; D might be TRBD2 (6 bases). TRBV23-1 is known as an ORF, though its function is uncertain. Trimming left V 0 bases short and J 0 bases short, with 12 bases between. The CDR3 consists of 18 residues. This CDR3 reads CASSQSGTDSSGANVLTF. DNA for the CDR3: TGCGCCAGCAGTCAATCGGGGACTGATAGCTCTGGGGCCAACGTCCTGACTTTC.

V and J are TRBV7-2 and TRBJ1-4; D call uncertain. V lost 8 bases and J lost 0, with 13 bases in between. From germline, CDR1 is SGHTA and CDR2 FQGNSA. The CDR3 contains 15 residues. The CDR3 sequence: CASGLSPATNEKLFF. DNA for the CDR3: TGTGCCAGCGGCCTTTCACCTGCAACTAATGAAAAACTGTTTTTT.

V and J are TRBV7-2 and TRBJ1-2; 8 positions agree with TRBD1. CDR3 length: 14 residues. Germline assignment: CDR1 SGHTA and CDR2 FQGNSA. J was trimmed by 4 bases and V by 3 bases; bases with no gene match: 4. The CDR3 reads CASSLDRAGYGYTF. In DNA, the CDR3 is TGTGCCAGCAGCTTGGACAGGGCTGGCTATGGCTACACCTTC.

This clone was seen once. The V gene is TRBV4-1, the J gene TRBJ1-3; 7 bases agree with TRBD1. CDR1 is MGHRA and CDR2 is YSYEKL in the germline V gene. CDR3 size: 18 residues. V trimming: 0 bases; J trimming: 0 bases; junction bases outside the gene matches: 8. In DNA, the CDR3 is TGCGCCAGCAGCCAAGAAAAAGAGGGGGCGAGCTCTGGAAACACCATATATTTT. It is translated as CASSQEKEGASSGNTIYF.

This rearrangement joins TRBV7-2 to TRBJ2-1; D is undetermined. This CDR3 is 12 amino acids long. With 5 bases removed from V and 7 bases from J, the gap between germline ends came to 9 bases. Germline V gene lookup returns CDR1 SGHTA and CDR2 FQGNSA. The CDR3 bases are TGTGCCAGCAGCCCCTCTCCTAATGAGCAGTTCTTC. This gives the protein CASSPSPNEQFF.

This clone appeared a few times. The chain has TRBV6-1 and TRBJ1-4, with TRBD1 identical over 7 bases. J gave up 7 bases and V 1 base, and 3 bases lay outside the gene matches. Germline-derived CDR1 and CDR2 are MNHNS and SASEGT. The CDR3 consists of 14 residues. DNA for the CDR3: TGTGCCAGCAGTGAAGGACAGGGTTTTGAAAAACTGTTTTTT. Its translation: CASSEGQGFEKLFF.

V gene TRBV9 combines with J gene TRBJ2-1, with TRBD2 as a possible D gene (7 bases). Germline lookup yields CDR1 SGDLS and CDR2 YYNGEE. The length of the CDR3 is 15 residues. The V and J ends lost 6 bases and 7 bases respectively, with 20 bases between them. CDR3 in DNA: TGTGCCAGCAACAAGGGGGGGGTCGGTTTGAATGAGCAGTTCTTC. Amino acid sequence: CASNKGGVGLNEQFF.

The chain employs TRBV7-2 and TRBJ1-2; D may be TRBD1 (6 bases). V was cut by 5 bases and J by 2 bases, with 12 bases left in between. The germline gives CDR1 SGHTA, CDR2 FQGNSA. CDR3 length: 14 residues. In nucleotides, the CDR3 is TGTGCCAGCAGCCTCGACAGGATAAACTATGGCTACACCTTC. It translates to CASSLDRINYGYTF.

The V and J genes are TRBV5-4 and TRBJ2-1; 16 bases fit TRBD2. The CDR3 spans 15 residues. Per the germline V gene, CDR1 is SGHNT and CDR2 is YYREEE (reference sequence). J gave up 2 bases and V 7 bases, and 0 bases lay outside the gene matches. The CDR3 sequence is CASGTSGGAYNEQFF. DNA of the CDR3: TGTGCCAGCGGGACTAGCGGGGGGGCCTACAATGAGCAGTTCTTC.